This record covers a single T cell receptor beta chain. TCRdb keeps only in-frame clones here, not all; method: immunoSEQ multiplex PCR. The repertoire includes fewer than 20,000 clones, around 66% of them detected once, and approximately 5% sits in the top ten. V was pared by 7 bases and J by 1 base, with 7 bases of the junction left unmatched. Germline-derived CDR1 and CDR2 are SNHLY and FYNNEI. This CDR3 has 15 amino acids. The source of the sample is a study of T cell repertoires in ileal Crohn's disease. The source material was ileal tissue. The chain carries TRBV2 and TRBJ2-5; TRBD2 matches 9 bases. This sequence originates from an adult with Crohn's disease. This chain's CDR3 is CASNVPAGGQETQYF. CDR3 sequence (DNA): TGTGCCAGCAATGTCCCAGCGGGGGGCCAAGAGACCCAGTACTTC.